This T cell receptor beta chain was identified in a study of cytomegalovirus exposure and HLA in healthy donors. Findings of the study overall: The CMV antigen specificity of a few CMV-associated chains was confirmed through in vitro analysis. Both high specificity and high sensitivity reportedly marked the classifier's diagnosis of cytomegalovirus status. The study flagged 150 to 200 TCR beta chains as cytomegalovirus-associated.

V was shortened by 6 bases and J by 5 bases, with 13 bases between the two germline ends. CDR1 is MDHEN and CDR2 is SYDVKM in the germline V gene. CDR3 length: 13 residues. Clones were read by immunoSEQ multiplex PCR, and TCRdb kept only the in-frame ones, dropping some. The table includes 250,000 to 400,000 clones, roughly 87% detected once. The donors were members of the roughly 120-subject validation cohort (separate from the approximately 670-subject first cohort). In regard to this clone: Its antigen is not identified.

The clonotype originates from a woman under 40 in good health and CMV-seropositive. This sequence joins TRBV28 and TRBJ1-1; D unclear. Sequenced input: PBMCs. CDR3 protein: CASRDLVETEAFF. The CDR3, as DNA: TGTGCCAGCAGAGACCTAGTTGAGACTGAAGCTTTCTTT. Filled out from reference TRBV28 and TRBJ1-1, the complete variable domain reads DVKVTQSSRYLVKRTGEKVFLECVQDMDHENMFWYRQDPGLGLRLIYFSYDVKMKEKGDIPEGYSVSREKKERFSLILESASTNQTSMYLCASRDLVETEAFFGQGTRLTVV.